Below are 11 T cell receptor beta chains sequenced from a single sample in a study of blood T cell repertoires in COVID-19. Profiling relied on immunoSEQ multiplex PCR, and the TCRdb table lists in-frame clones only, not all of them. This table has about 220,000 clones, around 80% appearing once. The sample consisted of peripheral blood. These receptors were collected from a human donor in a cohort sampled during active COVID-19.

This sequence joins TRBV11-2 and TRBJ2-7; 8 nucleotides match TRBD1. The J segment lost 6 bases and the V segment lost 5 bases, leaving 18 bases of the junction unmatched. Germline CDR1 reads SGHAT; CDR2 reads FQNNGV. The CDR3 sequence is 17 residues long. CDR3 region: CASSLTLQGGFLSEQYF. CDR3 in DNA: TGTGCCAGCAGCCTGACCTTACAGGGGGGCTTTCTCTCCGAGCAGTACTTC.

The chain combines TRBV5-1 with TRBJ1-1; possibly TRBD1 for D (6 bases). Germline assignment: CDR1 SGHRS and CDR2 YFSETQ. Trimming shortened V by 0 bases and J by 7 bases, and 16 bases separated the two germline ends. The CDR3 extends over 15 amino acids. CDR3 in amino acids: CASSLAPGDKSEAFF. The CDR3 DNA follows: TGCGCCAGCAGCTTGGCCCCCGGGGACAAAAGTGAAGCTTTCTTT.

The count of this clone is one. The CDR3 loop is CASSIRSGGFQETQYF. The CDR3 DNA sequence: TGTGCCAGTAGTATTCGGAGCGGGGGGTTCCAAGAGACCCAGTACTTC. The V call is TRBV19, the J call TRBJ2-5; 9 bases map to TRBD2. With 3 bases clipped from V and 1 base from J, the junction kept 6 bases outside the gene matches. This CDR3 is built from 16 residues. Germline CDR1 and CDR2: LNHDA and SQIVND (reference sequence).

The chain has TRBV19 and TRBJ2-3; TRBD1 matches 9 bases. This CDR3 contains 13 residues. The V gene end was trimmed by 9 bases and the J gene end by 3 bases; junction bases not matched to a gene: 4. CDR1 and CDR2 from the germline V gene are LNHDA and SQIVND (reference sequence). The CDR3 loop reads CASAGTGTDTQYF. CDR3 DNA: TGTGCCAGCGCGGGGACAGGGACAGATACGCAGTATTTT.

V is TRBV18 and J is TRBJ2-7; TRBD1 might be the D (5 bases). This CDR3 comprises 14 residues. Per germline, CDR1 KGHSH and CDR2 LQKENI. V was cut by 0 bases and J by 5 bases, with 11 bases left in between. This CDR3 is CASSPPMGLNEQYF. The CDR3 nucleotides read TGTGCCAGCTCACCACCGATGGGGCTCAACGAGCAGTACTTC.

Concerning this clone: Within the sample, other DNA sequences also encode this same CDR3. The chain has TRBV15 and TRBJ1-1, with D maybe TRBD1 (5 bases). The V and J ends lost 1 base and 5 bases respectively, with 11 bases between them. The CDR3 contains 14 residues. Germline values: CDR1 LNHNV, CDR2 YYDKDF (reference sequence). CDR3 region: CATSRGRVGTEAFF. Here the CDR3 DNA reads TGTGCCACCAGCAGAGGCAGGGTAGGGACTGAAGCTTTCTTT.

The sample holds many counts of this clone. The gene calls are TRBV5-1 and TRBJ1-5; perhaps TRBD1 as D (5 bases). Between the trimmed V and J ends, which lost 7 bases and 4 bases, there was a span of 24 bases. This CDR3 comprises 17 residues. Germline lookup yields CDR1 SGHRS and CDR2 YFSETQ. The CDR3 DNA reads TGCGCCAGCGAACAGGCTCGGGCTCCCAACCTAAATCAGCCCCAGCATTTT. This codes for CASEQARAPNLNQPQHF.

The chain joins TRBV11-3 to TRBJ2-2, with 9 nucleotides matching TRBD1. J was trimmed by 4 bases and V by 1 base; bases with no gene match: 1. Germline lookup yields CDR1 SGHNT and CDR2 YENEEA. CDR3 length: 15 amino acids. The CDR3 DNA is TGTGCCAGCAGCTTAGTACAGGGGGCCACCGGGGAGCTGTTTTTT. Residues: CASSLVQGATGELFF.

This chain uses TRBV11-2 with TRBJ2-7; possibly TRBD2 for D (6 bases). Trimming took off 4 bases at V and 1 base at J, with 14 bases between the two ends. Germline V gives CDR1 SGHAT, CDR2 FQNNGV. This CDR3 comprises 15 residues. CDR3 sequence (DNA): TGTGCCAGCAGCTCCAATCGGGACTCTTCCTACGAGCAGTACTTC. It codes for CASSSNRDSSYEQYF.

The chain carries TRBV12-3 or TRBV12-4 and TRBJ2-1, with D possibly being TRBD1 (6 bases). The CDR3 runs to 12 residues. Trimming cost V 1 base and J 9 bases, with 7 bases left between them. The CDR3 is CASSLVGGEQFF. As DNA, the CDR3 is TGTGCCAGCAGTTTAGTAGGGGGTGAGCAGTTCTTC.

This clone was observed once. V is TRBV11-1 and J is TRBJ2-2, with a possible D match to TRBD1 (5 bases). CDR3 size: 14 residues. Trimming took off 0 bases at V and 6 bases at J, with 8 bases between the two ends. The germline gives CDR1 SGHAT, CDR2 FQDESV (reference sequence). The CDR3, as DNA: TGTGCCAGCAGCTTAGCGTCCAGGGCCGGGGAGCTGTTTTTT. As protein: CASSLASRAGELFF.